This T cell receptor (beta chain) was documented in a study of T cell repertoires in cytomegalovirus infection. Study details: Selection of CMV epitopes for the study included recently identified HLA-C-restricted and well-studied HLA-B-restricted ones. CMV infection together with matching HLA type was indicated by public TCR beta signatures. The study, taken as a whole, reports: Identification of carriers of CMV plus the relevant HLA was performed using cumulative public TCR beta family frequency. It was HLA-C-restricted CMV-specific TCR beta clonotypes that dominated the response ex vivo.

Trimming at V came to 0 bases and at J to 6 bases, leaving 9 bases not matched to a gene. This CDR3 has 17 residues. Germline assignment: CDR1 SGHAT and CDR2 FQNNGV. MiXCR, applied by TCRdb to the reads, yields one record per CDR3 protein. The data show around 430,000 distinct CDR3 sequences, approximately 42% seen once. This clonotype showed up just a few times. Antigen specificity is unknown. The source was cultured PBMCs, collected from culture after CMV antigen stimulation. This rearrangement joins TRBV11-2 to TRBJ2-1, with 9 bases aligning to TRBD1. This sequence originates from a human donor in good health (CMV status not recorded). Some clones in this sample may be carry-over from other donors' samples. The CDR3 DNA sequence: TGTGCCAGCAGCTTAGATTCCTGGGGACAGGGCATCAATGAGCAGTTCTTC. As protein: CASSLDSWGQGINEQFF.